Presented here are 18 T cell receptor beta chains from one specimen sequenced in a study of T cell repertoires in cytomegalovirus infection. TCRdb independently ran MiXCR on the reads; one entry per CDR3 protein. The sample carries about 740,000 distinct CDR3 sequences, approximately 33% recorded once. What these receptors recognize is not known. This specimen consisted of cultured PBMCs, obtained from culture after CMV antigen stimulation. Receptor source: a human donor in good health (CMV status not recorded). Some clones in this sample may be carry-over from other donors' samples.

In its sample, this clonotype was seen a few times. The rearrangement links TRBV6-2 or TRBV6-3 to TRBJ2-7; TRBD1 agrees at 8 bases. Germline-derived CDR1 and CDR2 are MNHEY and SVGEGT. Trimming at V came to 1 base and at J to 3 bases, leaving 2 bases not matched to a gene. The CDR3 runs to 14 residues. The CDR3 DNA reads TGTGCCAGCAGTTACTTCGGACAGGGCTACGAGCAGTACTTC. Its translation is CASSYFGQGYEQYF.

This chain uses TRBV7-9 with TRBJ2-7, with D maybe TRBD2 (5 bases). The length of the CDR3 is 14 residues. V shed 4 bases and J shed 3 bases, with 13 bases lying between them. Germline V gene data show CDR1 as SEHNR and CDR2 as FQNEAQ (reference sequence). The CDR3 loop reads CASSSSVRDYEQYF. The CDR3 DNA sequence: TGTGCCAGCAGCTCGTCGGTACGGGACTACGAGCAGTACTTC.

The rearrangement links TRBV5-6 to TRBJ2-6, with D tentatively TRBD2 (5 bases). The V and J ends lost 5 bases and 0 bases respectively, with 9 bases between them. There are 15 residues in the CDR3. The germline CDR1 and CDR2 sequences are SGHDT and YYEEEE. CDR3 bases: TGTGCCAGCAGTCGAGGGATCTCTGGGGCCAACGTCCTGACTTTC. Its translation: CASSRGISGANVLTF.

This clonotype was seen ten or more times. The gene calls are TRBV7-9 and TRBJ1-1, with D tentatively TRBD1 (6 bases). The CDR3 consists of 14 residues. The V and J ends lost 5 bases and 7 bases respectively, with 17 bases between them. Germline CDR1 reads SEHNR; CDR2 reads FQNEAQ (reference sequence). The CDR3 reads CASSPKGGRDEAFF. CDR3 DNA sequence: TGTGCCAGCAGCCCAAAGGGGGGCCGTGATGAAGCTTTCTTT.

This clonotype was seen only a few times. The chain joins TRBV2 to TRBJ2-1, with 9 bases identical to TRBD1. Trimming cost V 6 bases and J 15 bases; bases outside gene matches: 6. CDR3 length equals 11 residues. The germline gives CDR1 SNHLY, CDR2 FYNNEI. The CDR3: CASRTGGIRFF. CDR3 sequence (DNA): TGTGCCAGCAGGACAGGGGGAATTCGGTTCTTC.

This clonotype has more than one count but fewer than ten. The J gene is TRBJ2-5, the V gene TRBV6-5; D uncertain. CDR1 and CDR2 (germline): MNHEY, SVGAGI. V dropped 2 bases and J dropped 7 bases, with 11 bases sitting between them. The CDR3 is made up of 13 amino acids. CDR3 coding DNA: TGTGCCAGCAGTTACACCACGTGGGGGACCCAGTACTTC. It specifies CASSYTTWGTQYF.

A remark on this clonotype: This may be a read error, as it is one base from a much larger clone. V is TRBV7-8 and J is TRBJ1-5; D might be TRBD1 (5 bases). This CDR3 has 14 residues. Germline assignment: CDR1 SGHVS and CDR2 FQNEAQ. The chain's CDR3 is CTSSLASREQPQHF. The CDR3 region has the DNA TGTACCAGCAGCTTAGCGTCCAGGGAGCAGCCCCAGCATTTT.

The rearrangement links TRBV20-1 to TRBJ1-4; tentative D call: TRBD1 (5 bases). CDR1 and CDR2 (germline): DFQATT, SNEGSKA (reference sequence). CDR3 size: 14 residues. The V gene lost 3 bases and the J gene lost 3 bases, with 11 bases spanning the gap. This chain's CDR3 is CSARAAGPNEKLFF. CDR3 nucleotides: TGCAGTGCTAGGGCAGCAGGGCCTAATGAAAAACTGTTTTTT.

The chain couples TRBV6-5 to TRBJ1-1; a weak D match, TRBD1 (6 bases). CDR3 length equals 14 residues. Germline V gives CDR1 MNHEY, CDR2 SVGAGI. V gave up 2 bases and J gave up 5 bases, with 12 bases separating them. CDR3 nucleotide sequence: TGTGCCAGCAGTTACGTACAGGGTGGAACTGAAGCTTTCTTT. This encodes CASSYVQGGTEAFF.

The chain couples TRBV20-1 to TRBJ2-7, with 8 bases fitting TRBD2. The trim removed 6 bases at V and 0 bases at J, leaving 4 bases unmatched. Germline loops: CDR1 DFQATT, CDR2 SNEGSKA (reference sequence). The CDR3 length is 13 residues. CDR3 nucleotide sequence: TGCAGTGCCGAGCTAGCGGGCTCCTACGAGCAGTACTTC. Translation: CSAELAGSYEQYF.

This clonotype was observed many times. The chain has TRBV7-6 and TRBJ2-1; the D gene is possibly TRBD2 (7 bases). The CDR3 covers 14 residues. Trimming removed 6 bases from V and 6 bases from J, with 15 bases in between. Germline V gene data show CDR1 as SGHVS and CDR2 as FNYEAQ. The CDR3 here is CASRKGGSRNEQFF. The CDR3 DNA reads as TGTGCCAGCAGGAAGGGGGGGTCGCGCAATGAGCAGTTCTTC.

This clonotype was seen a handful of times. The rearrangement joins TRBV20-1 to TRBJ1-3; D unresolved. Germline loops: CDR1 DFQATT, CDR2 SNEGSKA (reference sequence). The CDR3 length is 15 residues. Trimming removed 0 bases from V and 0 bases from J, with 9 bases in between. This chain's CDR3 is CSARDRTASGNTIYF. DNA of the CDR3: TGCAGTGCTAGAGACCGGACGGCCTCTGGAAACACCATATATTTT.

This clonotype was picked up a small number of times. Here the CDR3 DNA reads TGTGCCAGCAGTTTATTTGGGGGATACTCACCCCTCCACTTT. Translation: CASSLFGGYSPLHF. This chain uses TRBV27 with TRBJ1-6; perhaps TRBD1 as D (5 bases). V gave up 1 base and J gave up 10 bases, with 11 bases separating them. CDR3 length: 14 amino acids. Germline CDR1 reads MNHEY; CDR2 reads SMNVEV (reference sequence).

This clonotype was counted a few times. The J gene is TRBJ2-7, the V gene TRBV2; 8 bases fit TRBD1. Per the germline V gene, CDR1 is SNHLY and CDR2 is FYNNEI. The CDR3 is 13 residues long. Trimming took 5 bases from V and 4 from J; bases not matched to a gene: 4. CDR3 region: CASSFGQGYEQYF. The DNA of the CDR3 is TGTGCCAGCAGTTTTGGACAGGGATACGAGCAGTACTTC.

The V call is TRBV7-8, the J call TRBJ2-5; D unresolved. Between the trimmed V and J ends, which lost 6 bases and 1 base, there was a span of 9 bases. Germline V gives CDR1 SGHVS, CDR2 FQNEAQ. The CDR3 contains 13 residues. CDR3 amino acids: CASRLTIQETQYF. Written as DNA, the CDR3 is TGTGCCAGCAGGCTGACCATCCAAGAGACCCAGTACTTC.

This clonotype was detected only a few times. The CDR3 DNA sequence: TGTGCCAGCACCGTCGGCCCGCTAGGGAGCGAGCAGTACTTC. This encodes CASTVGPLGSEQYF. The J gene is TRBJ2-7, the V gene TRBV6-1; TRBD2 is a possible D gene (5 bases). The length of the CDR3 is 14 residues. V was trimmed by 7 bases and J by 6 bases, leaving 19 bases between them. Germline assignment: CDR1 MNHNS and CDR2 SASEGT.

Note on this clonotype: One end of the junction varies from germline; a read error may be responsible. The chain couples TRBV7-6 to TRBJ2-7; D may be TRBD1 (5 bases). Germline V gene data show CDR1 as SGHVS and CDR2 as FNYEAQ. The CDR3 sequence is 15 residues long. The CDR3, as DNA: TGTGCCAGCAGCTTGGCCCTGGACACAAGATACGACCAGTACTTC. It is translated as CASSLALDTRYDQYF.

This clonotype was counted only a few times. Written as DNA, the CDR3 is TGTGCCAGCAGCCAAGGTAGCGGGAGCTACAATGAGCAGTTCTTC. Its translation: CASSQGSGSYNEQFF. The V and J genes are TRBV3-1 and TRBJ2-1, with 9 bases that match TRBD2. CDR1 is LGHDT, CDR2 YNNKEL, per germline (reference sequence). The CDR3 runs 15 residues. J was trimmed by 3 bases and V by 1 base; bases with no gene match: 1.